This T cell receptor (beta chain) was recovered during a study of response to subunit inactivated influenza vaccine. Regarding the study as a whole: Few new T cells, the authors suggested, are recruited by each seasonal influenza vaccination.

The germline V and J ends were trimmed by 1 base and 9 bases, with 16 bases remaining between them. Germline assignment: CDR1 SGHTA and CDR2 FQGNSA. This CDR3 is built from 15 residues. Turning to this clonotype: No antigen is known for it.

TCRdb re-analysed the RT-PCR reads in MiXCR, keeping a single row per CDR3 protein. The sample lists 200,000 to 250,000 distinct CDR3 sequences; less than 15% were seen once. This chain joins TRBV7-2 and TRBJ2-1; tentative D call: TRBD2 (5 bases). The sequences come from non-naive T cells sorted from PBMCs, collected 14 to 15 days before vaccination. The receptor's source is a man aged 50-60 years who received an inactivated influenza vaccine. The CDR3 sequence: CASSLVGPGEGEQFF. The CDR3 nucleotides are TGTGCCAGCAGCTTAGTCGGCCCCGGGGAAGGTGAGCAGTTCTTC.